Reported below is one TCR beta chain. V was clipped by 3 bases and J by 2 bases, with 11 bases between them. From germline, CDR1 is SEHNR and CDR2 FQNEAQ (reference sequence). This CDR3 comprises 14 residues. The sample is drawn from a study of blood T cell repertoires in COVID-19. Across the whole study: Italy, Spain and the United States were the sources of the convalescent and acute COVID-19 samples. Sources were T cells, B-cell-depleted T cells, or PBMCs; the material itself was cDNA or gDNA.

In the authors' workflow: How many nucleated cells were present was estimated from reference gene primer amplification. Here immunoSEQ multiplex PCR was the method, and the copy in TCRdb shows in-frame clones only, minus some. D and trimming were read from the DNA, whereas the V and J calls and clone size are those reported in that table. This sample has some 200,000 clones; around 84% occur once, and the top ten carry approximately 5.1%. This chain joins TRBV7-9 and TRBJ2-7; D ambiguous. The sequencing sample was made of peripheral blood. This sequence originates from a woman aged 55-69 years who had recovered from COVID-19. CDR3 in DNA: TGTGCCAGCAGCTTCGGCGGCTCCACCTACGAGCAGTACTTC. The encoded protein is CASSFGGSTYEQYF. Full variable domain (outside the CDR3, taken from reference TRBV7-9 and TRBJ2-7): DTGVSQNPRHKITKRGQNVTFRCDPISEHNRLYWYRQTLGQGPEFLTYFQNEAQLEKSRLLSDRFSAERPKGSFSTLEIQRTEQGDSAMYLCASSFGGSTYEQYFGPGTRLTVT.